The next 13 T cell receptor beta chains were all read from a single sample in a study of cytomegalovirus exposure and HLA in healthy donors. Libraries were prepared by immunoSEQ multiplex PCR; TCRdb keeps only in-frame clonotypes and omits some of them. The sample contains about 130,000 clones, roughly 86% of which appear only once. Sequencing input: PBMCs. The receptors derive from a man between 25 and 39 years old in good health and CMV-seronegative.

The chain has TRBV2 and TRBJ2-7; 8 bases agree with TRBD1. Germline V lookup: CDR1 SNHLY, CDR2 FYNNEI. Trimming cost V 9 bases and J 2 bases; bases outside gene matches: 9. The CDR3 totals 14 residues. The CDR3 DNA reads as TGTGCCAGTAACCCTTGGACAGGGCCCTACGAGCAGTACTTC. It codes for CASNPWTGPYEQYF.

The J gene is TRBJ2-7, the V gene TRBV4-2, with TRBD2 matching over 9 bases. The CDR3 extends over 15 amino acids. CDR1 is LGHNA, CDR2 YNFKEQ, per germline. Trimming cost V 0 bases and J 5 bases; bases outside gene matches: 5. The CDR3 sequence: CASSQEAGGPDEQYF. CDR3 in DNA: TGTGCCAGCAGCCAAGAGGCGGGGGGGCCAGACGAGCAGTACTTC.

There are a few counts of this clone. J is TRBJ2-7 and V is TRBV7-9; 10 nucleotides align to TRBD1. This CDR3 contains 14 residues. CDR1 and CDR2 from the germline V gene are SEHNR and FQNEAQ (reference sequence). V lost 6 bases and J lost 6; bases outside the gene matches: 8. The CDR3 here is CASRGGQGGIEQYF. CDR3 DNA sequence: TGTGCCAGCAGGGGAGGACAGGGGGGGATCGAGCAGTACTTC.

The chain carries TRBV14 and TRBJ1-1; 10 bases line up with TRBD1. The CDR3 is 15 amino acids. J was trimmed by 1 base and V by 3 bases; bases with no gene match: 2. CDR1 is SGHDN and CDR2 is FVKESK in the germline V gene. The CDR3 protein is CASSQRTGGNTEAFF. The CDR3 nucleotides are TGTGCCAGCAGCCAGCGGACAGGGGGGAACACTGAAGCTTTCTTT.

This clone was observed once. The rearrangement joins TRBV19 to TRBJ1-2, with 9 bases identical to TRBD1. The V and J ends lost 6 bases and 4 bases, in that order; junction bases with no gene match: 12. The length of the CDR3 is 16 residues. Germline-derived CDR1 and CDR2 are LNHDA and SQIVND (reference sequence). The CDR3 DNA sequence: TGTGCCAGTAGCATACCCGGGACAGGGAGTATCTATGGCTACACCTTC. Translated, it gives CASSIPGTGSIYGYTF.

This chain links TRBV28 with TRBJ2-7; TRBD1 matches at 8 bases. Germline loops: CDR1 MDHEN, CDR2 SYDVKM. The CDR3 covers 17 residues. The junction had 13 bases not matched to a gene; V was cut back by 3 bases and J by 3 bases. CDR3 bases: TGTGCCAGCAGTTTTATACAGGGGGGAGGCTTCGACTACGAGCAGTACTTC. Translated, it gives CASSFIQGGGFDYEQYF.

The rearrangement links TRBV25-1 to TRBJ2-5; 14 nucleotides agree with TRBD2. Germline CDR1 is MGHDK and CDR2 is SYGVNS. The ends lost 2 bases at V and 4 bases at J; junction bases unmatched: 9. The CDR3 extends over 18 amino acids. CDR3 loop: CASSEPHTGLAGGETQYF. The CDR3 DNA sequence: TGTGCCAGCAGTGAACCCCACACTGGACTAGCGGGAGGAGAGACCCAGTACTTC.

The chain joins TRBV5-1 to TRBJ2-5; possibly TRBD2 for D (5 bases). The V gene's germline CDR1 is SGHRS and CDR2 YFSETQ. V was trimmed by 3 bases and J by 12 bases, leaving 24 bases between them. This CDR3 is built from 15 residues. CDR3 bases: TGCGCCAGCAGCTCCGACCTAGCCGTCGGTTTGGGAGAGTACTTC. Protein: CASSSDLAVGLGEYF.

The genes are TRBV29-1 and TRBJ2-1; 8 bases are a match to TRBD1. V lost 7 bases to trimming and J lost 1 base; unmatched junction nucleotides: 3. Per the germline V gene, CDR1 is SQVTM and CDR2 is ANQGSEA. The CDR3 is 13 amino acids. The CDR3 region is CSGQGKSYNEQFF. Here the CDR3 DNA reads TGCAGCGGACAGGGGAAATCCTACAATGAGCAGTTCTTC.

The rearrangement joins TRBV5-5 to TRBJ2-7; TRBD2 matches at 8 bases. CDR3 size: 14 residues. Germline V gene data show CDR1 as SGHKS and CDR2 as YYEKEE (reference sequence). Unmatched junction bases numbered 6, after V lost 5 bases and J lost 2 bases. The CDR3 bases are TGTGCCAGCAGTATGTCGGGGGGGACCTACGAGCAGTACTTC. It translates to CASSMSGGTYEQYF.

This clone occurred once. The chain couples TRBV29-1 to TRBJ2-7; 9 bases match TRBD2. The trim removed 4 bases at V and 3 bases at J, leaving 4 bases unmatched. Germline CDR1 SQVTM, CDR2 ANQGSEA. The CDR3 is 13 amino acids. The CDR3 here is CSVGLAVNYEQYF. Written as DNA, the CDR3 is TGCAGCGTTGGACTAGCGGTGAACTACGAGCAGTACTTC.

The chain links TRBV6-6 to TRBJ2-3; 9 bases map to TRBD2. Germline CDR1 is MNHNY and CDR2 is SVGAGI (reference sequence). The CDR3 runs 16 residues. Trimming removed 7 bases from V and 6 bases from J; junction bases left unmatched: 14. The CDR3 spells CASMGDGGGAPDTQYF. CDR3 coding DNA: TGTGCCAGCATGGGAGACGGCGGGGGGGCCCCGGATACGCAGTATTTT.

The chain recombines TRBV12-5 with TRBJ2-6, with D perhaps TRBD2 (7 bases). The V and J ends lost 7 bases and 0 bases respectively, with 16 bases between them. Germline loops: CDR1 LGHNT, CDR2 FRNRAP. The CDR3 has 17 amino acids. The CDR3 DNA reads TGTGCTAGTGCCCTGTGGGGGGGCAACTCTGGGGCCAACGTCCTGACTTTC. It encodes CASALWGGNSGANVLTF. Variable domain in full (rest from reference TRBV12-5 and TRBJ2-6): DARVTQTPRHKVTEMGQEVTMRCQPILGHNTVFWYRQTMMQGLELLAYFRNRAPLDDSGMPKDRFSAEMPDATLATLKIQPSEPRDSAVYFCASALWGGNSGANVLTFGAGSRLTVL.